This TCR beta chain stems from a study of Ad26.COV2.S vaccination and SARS-CoV-2 variants. Produced via immunoSEQ multiplex PCR; TCRdb's table is partial and in-frame only. This sample yields some 460,000 clones, of which approximately 90% are seen a single time; about 1.7% belongs to the top ten. Regarding treatment: 19 received Ad26.COV2.S at low or high dose, single or two shots; about 5 received placebo; per-sample allocation not given. Following the first vaccine or placebo injection, samples were taken on day 63. Cohort 1b enrolled adults aged 18-55 years in Boston. The sample consisted of peripheral blood, taken in a trial of Ad26.COV2.S vaccine versus placebo. The clonotype was recovered from a person aged 18-60 years who received the Ad26.COV2.S COVID-19 vaccine or a placebo.

The CDR3 bases are TGTGCCAGTAGTACCGCCGGGACAGGGGGCTACGAGCAGTACTTC. It is translated as CASSTAGTGGYEQYF. This chain links TRBV19 with TRBJ2-7, with 11 bases lining up with TRBD1. Germline values: CDR1 LNHDA, CDR2 SQIVND (reference sequence). The length of the CDR3 is 15 residues. J was trimmed by 3 bases and V by 4 bases; bases with no gene match: 5.